This T cell receptor (beta chain) originates from a study of regulatory T cells in long-lasting Graves disease. Study-level points and caveats: Study of thyroid tissue was not done, with only peripheral blood studied. Persistent patients had a count of shared public clonotypes (under 3,000) that exceeded that of new patients (966).

Regarding this clonotype: What it binds is not known.

There are 15 residues in the CDR3. V lost 6 bases and J lost 4; bases outside the gene matches: 9. Regarding time point: newly diagnosed GD, antithyroid drugs for less than 3 months. PBMC-extracted RNA yielded the TCR library. CDR3-region Arm-PCR and iRepertoire HTBI primers produced the TCR beta libraries. TCRdb analysed the multiplex PCR reads with MiXCR anew, one entry per CDR3 protein. The sample gives 500,000 or so distinct CDR3 sequences, 15% to 20% of which show up once; 20% to 25% is in the top ten. The same sample was also used in a study of T cells in Graves' hyperthyroidism and ophthalmopathy. This second study notes: The authors deemed Graves' hyperthyroidism stable absent ophthalmopathy progression within 18 months.

The specimen was peripheral blood mononuclear cells (PBMCs), collected at new diagnosis, from a patient treated with antithyroid drugs. This chain links TRBV12-3 or TRBV12-4 with TRBJ1-1, with 9 bases lining up with TRBD1. The receptor was isolated from a woman aged 35 to 60 with Graves disease. This CDR3 reads CASSPSGTGITEAFF. CDR3 in DNA: TGTGCCAGCAGCCCATCCGGGACAGGGATCACTGAAGCTTTCTTT.